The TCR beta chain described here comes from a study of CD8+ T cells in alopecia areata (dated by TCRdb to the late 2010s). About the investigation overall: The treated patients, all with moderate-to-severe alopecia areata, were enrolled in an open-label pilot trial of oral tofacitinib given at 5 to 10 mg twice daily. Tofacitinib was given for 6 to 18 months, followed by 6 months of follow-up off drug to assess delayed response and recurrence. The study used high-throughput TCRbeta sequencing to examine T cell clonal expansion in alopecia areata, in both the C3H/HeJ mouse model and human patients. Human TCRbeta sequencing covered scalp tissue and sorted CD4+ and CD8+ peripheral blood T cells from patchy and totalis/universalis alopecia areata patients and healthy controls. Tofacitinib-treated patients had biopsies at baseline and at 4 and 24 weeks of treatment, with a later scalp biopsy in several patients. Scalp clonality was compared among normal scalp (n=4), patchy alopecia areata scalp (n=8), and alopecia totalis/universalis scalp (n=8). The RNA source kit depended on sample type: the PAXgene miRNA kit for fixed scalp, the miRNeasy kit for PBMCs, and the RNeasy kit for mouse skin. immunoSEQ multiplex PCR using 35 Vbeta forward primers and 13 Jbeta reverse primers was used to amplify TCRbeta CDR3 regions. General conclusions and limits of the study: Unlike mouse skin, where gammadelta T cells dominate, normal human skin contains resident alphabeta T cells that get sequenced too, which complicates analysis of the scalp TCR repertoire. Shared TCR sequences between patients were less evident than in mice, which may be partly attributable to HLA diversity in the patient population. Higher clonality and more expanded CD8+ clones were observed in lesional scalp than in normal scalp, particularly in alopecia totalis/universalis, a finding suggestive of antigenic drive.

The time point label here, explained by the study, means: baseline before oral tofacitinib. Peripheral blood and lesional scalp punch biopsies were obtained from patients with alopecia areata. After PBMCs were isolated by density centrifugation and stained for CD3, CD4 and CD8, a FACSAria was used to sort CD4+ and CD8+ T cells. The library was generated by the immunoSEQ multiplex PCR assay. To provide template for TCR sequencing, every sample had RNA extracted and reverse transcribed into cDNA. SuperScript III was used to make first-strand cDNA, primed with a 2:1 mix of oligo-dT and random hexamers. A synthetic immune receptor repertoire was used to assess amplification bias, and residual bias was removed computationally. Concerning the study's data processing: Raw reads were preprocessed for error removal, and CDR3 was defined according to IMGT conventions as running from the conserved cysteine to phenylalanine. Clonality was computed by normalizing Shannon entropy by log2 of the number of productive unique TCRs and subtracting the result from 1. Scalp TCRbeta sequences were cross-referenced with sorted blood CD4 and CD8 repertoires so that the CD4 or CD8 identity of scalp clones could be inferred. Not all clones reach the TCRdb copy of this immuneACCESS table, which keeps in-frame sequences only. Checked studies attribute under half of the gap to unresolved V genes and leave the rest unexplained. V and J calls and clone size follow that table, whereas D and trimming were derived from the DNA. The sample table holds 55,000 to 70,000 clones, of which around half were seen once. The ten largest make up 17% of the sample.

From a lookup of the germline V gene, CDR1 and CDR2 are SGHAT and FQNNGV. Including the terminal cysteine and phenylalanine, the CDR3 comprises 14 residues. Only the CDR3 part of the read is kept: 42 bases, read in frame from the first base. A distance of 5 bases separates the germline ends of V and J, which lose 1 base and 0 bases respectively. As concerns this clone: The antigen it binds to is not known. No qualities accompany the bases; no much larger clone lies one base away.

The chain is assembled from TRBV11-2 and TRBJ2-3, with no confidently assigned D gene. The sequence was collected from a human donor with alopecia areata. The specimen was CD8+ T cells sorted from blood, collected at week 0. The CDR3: CASSLAISTDTQYF. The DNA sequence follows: TGTGCCAGCAGCTTAGCGATTAGCACAGATACGCAGTATTTT.